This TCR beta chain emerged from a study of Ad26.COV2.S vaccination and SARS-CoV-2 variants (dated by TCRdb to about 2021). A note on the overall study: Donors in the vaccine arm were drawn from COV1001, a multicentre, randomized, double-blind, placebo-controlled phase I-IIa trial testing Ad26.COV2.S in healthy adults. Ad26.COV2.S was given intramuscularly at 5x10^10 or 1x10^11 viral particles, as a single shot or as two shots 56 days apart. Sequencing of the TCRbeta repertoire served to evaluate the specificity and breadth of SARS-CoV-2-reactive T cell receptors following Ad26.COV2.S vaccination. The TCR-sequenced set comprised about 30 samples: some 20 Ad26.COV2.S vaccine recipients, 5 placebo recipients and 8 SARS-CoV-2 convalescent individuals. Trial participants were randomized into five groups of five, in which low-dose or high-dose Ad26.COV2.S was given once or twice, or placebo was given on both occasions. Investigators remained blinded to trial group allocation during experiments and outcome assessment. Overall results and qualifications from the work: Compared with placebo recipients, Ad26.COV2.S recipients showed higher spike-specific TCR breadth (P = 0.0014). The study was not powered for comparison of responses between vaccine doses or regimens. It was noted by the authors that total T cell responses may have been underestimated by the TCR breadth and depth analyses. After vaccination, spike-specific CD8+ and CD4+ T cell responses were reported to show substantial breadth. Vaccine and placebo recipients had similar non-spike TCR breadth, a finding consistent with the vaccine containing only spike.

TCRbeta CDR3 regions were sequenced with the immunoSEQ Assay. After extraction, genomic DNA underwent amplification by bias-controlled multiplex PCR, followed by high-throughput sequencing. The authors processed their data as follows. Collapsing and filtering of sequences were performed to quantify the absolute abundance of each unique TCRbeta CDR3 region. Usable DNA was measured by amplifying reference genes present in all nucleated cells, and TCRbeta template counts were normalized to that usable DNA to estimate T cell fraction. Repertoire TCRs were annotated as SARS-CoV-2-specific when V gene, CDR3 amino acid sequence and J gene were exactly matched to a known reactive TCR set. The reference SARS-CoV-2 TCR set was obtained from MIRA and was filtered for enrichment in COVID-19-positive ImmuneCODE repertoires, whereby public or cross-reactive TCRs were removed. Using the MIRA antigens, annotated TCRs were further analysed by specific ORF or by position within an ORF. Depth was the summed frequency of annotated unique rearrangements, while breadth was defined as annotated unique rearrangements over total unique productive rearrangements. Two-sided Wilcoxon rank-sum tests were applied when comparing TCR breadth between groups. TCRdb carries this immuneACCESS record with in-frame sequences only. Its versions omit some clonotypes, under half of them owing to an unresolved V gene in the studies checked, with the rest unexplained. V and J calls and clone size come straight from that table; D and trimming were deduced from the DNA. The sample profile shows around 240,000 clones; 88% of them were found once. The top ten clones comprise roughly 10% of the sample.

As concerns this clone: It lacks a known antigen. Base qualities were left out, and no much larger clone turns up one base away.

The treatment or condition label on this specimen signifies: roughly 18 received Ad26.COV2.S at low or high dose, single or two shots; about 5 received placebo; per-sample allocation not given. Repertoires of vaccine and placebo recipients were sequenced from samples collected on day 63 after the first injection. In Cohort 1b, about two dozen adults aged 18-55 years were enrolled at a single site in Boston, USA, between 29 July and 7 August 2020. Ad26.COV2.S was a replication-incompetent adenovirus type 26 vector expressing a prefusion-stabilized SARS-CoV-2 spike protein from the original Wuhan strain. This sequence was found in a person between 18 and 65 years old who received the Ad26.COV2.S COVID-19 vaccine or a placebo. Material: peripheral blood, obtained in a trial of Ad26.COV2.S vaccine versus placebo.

CDR3 loop: CASRGTDEKLFF. In nucleotide form, the sequence is TGTGCCAGTAGGGGGACAGATGAAAAACTGTTTTTT. Recombination linked TRBV19 to TRBJ1-4, with 7 bases in between that match TRBD1. Including the terminal cysteine and phenylalanine, the CDR3 comprises 12 residues. The retained sequence is limited to the CDR3, 36 bases, with the frame set at the first base. Trimming leaves V shorter by 6 bases and J shorter by 6 bases, with the junction holding 1 base beyond the gene matches. The germline V gene encodes CDR1 LNHDA and CDR2 SQIVND (reference sequence).